This T cell receptor (beta chain) was recorded in a study of blood T cell repertoires in COVID-19. Study summary: Samples representing acute and convalescent COVID-19 were sourced from the United States, Italy and Spain. PBMCs, B-cell-depleted T cells, or T cells provided the cDNA or gDNA that made up the material.

In the original workflow: Amplifying reference gene primers gave estimates of nucleated cell counts. The assay was immunoSEQ multiplex PCR, and TCRdb's table has in-frame clones only and misses some. Clonal size and the V and J genes are those of that table, whereas D and trimming came from the DNA. The sample consists of 200,000 to 250,000 clones, about 87% of them appearing once. The CDR3 runs to 14 residues. Germline CDR1 reads SNHLY; CDR2 reads FYNNEI. The ends were cut back, 0 bases at V and 4 bases at J, with 7 bases in the middle. This TCR derives from a man aged 55 to 70 with acute or convalescent COVID-19. The chain combines TRBV2 with TRBJ2-1; the D gene is possibly TRBD2 (6 bases). The specimen was peripheral blood. CDR3 nucleotide sequence: TGTGCCAGCAGTGAAGCCGGGGGATACAATGAGCAGTTCTTC. Its protein is CASSEAGGYNEQFF. The full variable domain, its missing parts supplied by reference TRBV2 and TRBJ2-1, is EPEVTQTPSHQVTQMGQEVILRCVPISNHLYFYWYRQILGQKVEFLVSFYNNEISEKSEIFDDQFSVERPDGSNFTLKIRSTKLEDSAMYFCASSEAGGYNEQFFGPGTRLTVL.